These 6 T cell receptor beta chains originate from one sample sequenced in a study of response to subunit inactivated influenza vaccine. Each CDR3 protein is one row after TCRdb ran MiXCR on the RT-PCR reads. The sample shows roughly 700,000 distinct CDR3 sequences, about a sixth of them seen only once. The starting material was PBMCs from blood, obtained approximately 12 days after vaccination. The source of these receptors is a man aged 50 or older who received an inactivated influenza vaccine.

There are a few counts of this clonotype. The chain carries TRBV5-1 and TRBJ2-1, with 8 bases identical to TRBD1. J was trimmed by 5 bases and V by 7 bases; bases with no gene match: 2. This CDR3 has 12 amino acids. Germline values: CDR1 SGHRS, CDR2 YFSETQ. The CDR3 loop is CASGTGDNEQFF. In DNA, the CDR3 is TGCGCCAGCGGGACAGGAGACAATGAGCAGTTCTTC. The variable domain in full, with the rest retrieved from reference TRBV5-1 and TRBJ2-1, is KAGVTQTPRYLIKTRGQQVTLSCSPISGHRSVSWYQQTPGQGLQFLFEYFSETQRNKGNFPGRFSGRQFSNSRSEMNVSTLELGDSALYLCASGTGDNEQFFGPGTRLTVL.

This clonotype was observed many times. The chain is built from TRBV19 and TRBJ2-1, with 12 bases that match TRBD2. J was trimmed by 7 bases and V by 0 bases; bases with no gene match: 1. The length of the CDR3 is 15 residues. The germline V gene encodes CDR1 LNHDA and CDR2 SQIVND (reference sequence). As DNA, the CDR3 is TGTGCCAGTAGTATAGATGGGACTAGCGGGAATGAGCAGTTCTTC. This sequence encodes CASSIDGTSGNEQFF.

The V call is TRBV27, the J call TRBJ1-5; D uncertain. The CDR3 runs 15 residues. The V and J ends lost 3 bases and 6 bases respectively, with 15 bases between them. Germline-derived CDR1 and CDR2 are MNHEY and SMNVEV (reference sequence). CDR3 protein: CASSFYLTRGQPQHF. In DNA, the CDR3 is TGTGCCAGCAGTTTTTACCTCACCCGGGGTCAGCCCCAGCATTTT.

This chain connects TRBV6-2 or TRBV6-3 to TRBJ1-2, with 8 bases that match TRBD1. V was clipped by 7 bases and J by 7 bases; unmatched bases: 5. The germline CDR1 and CDR2 sequences are MNHEY and SVGEGT. The CDR3 has 12 residues. CDR3 sequence reads: CASTDRVSGYTF. The DNA for the CDR3 is TGTGCCAGCACGGACAGGGTCTCTGGCTACACCTTC.

This clonotype showed up just a few times. This sequence joins TRBV7-2 and TRBJ1-1; D gene unclear. Germline loops: CDR1 SGHTA, CDR2 FQGNSA. CDR3 size: 14 residues. Deletions cut 5 bases from V and 0 bases from J, with 10 bases between. DNA for the CDR3: TGTGCCAGCAGCAGTGGAGTCATGAACACTGAAGCTTTCTTT. It is translated as CASSSGVMNTEAFF.

In its sample, this clonotype was seen a few times. The chain has TRBV20-1 and TRBJ2-3; 8 bases match TRBD1. Germline CDR1 DFQATT, CDR2 SNEGSKA (reference sequence). V lost 6 bases, J lost 2 bases, and 16 bases stayed unmatched. The CDR3 covers 17 residues. CDR3 region: CSALPVVTGVFTDTQYF. CDR3 sequence (DNA): TGCAGTGCATTACCCGTTGTGACAGGGGTCTTCACAGATACGCAGTATTTT.